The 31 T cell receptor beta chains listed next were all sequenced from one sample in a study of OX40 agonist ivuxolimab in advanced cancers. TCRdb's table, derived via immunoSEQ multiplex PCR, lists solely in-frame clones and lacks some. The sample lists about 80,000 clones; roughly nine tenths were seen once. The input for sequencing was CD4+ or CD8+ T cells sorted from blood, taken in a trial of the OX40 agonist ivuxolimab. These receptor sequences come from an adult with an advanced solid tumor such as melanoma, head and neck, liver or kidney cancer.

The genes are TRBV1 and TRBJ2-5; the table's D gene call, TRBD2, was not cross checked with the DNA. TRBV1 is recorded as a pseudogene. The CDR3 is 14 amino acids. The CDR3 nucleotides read TGCACCAGCAGCCAAGATCGAGGGAAAGAGACCCAGTACTTC. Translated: CTSSQDRGKETQYF.

CDR3 sequence (DNA): TGTGCCAGTAGTATCCCAGGGGGTGACTATGGCTACACCTTC. Its translation is CASSIPGGDYGYTF. The chain has TRBV19 and TRBJ1-2; 7 bases fit TRBD1. The junction had 4 bases not matched to a gene; V was cut back by 3 bases and J by 3 bases. CDR3 size: 14 residues. CDR1 and CDR2 (germline): LNHDA, SQIVND (reference sequence).

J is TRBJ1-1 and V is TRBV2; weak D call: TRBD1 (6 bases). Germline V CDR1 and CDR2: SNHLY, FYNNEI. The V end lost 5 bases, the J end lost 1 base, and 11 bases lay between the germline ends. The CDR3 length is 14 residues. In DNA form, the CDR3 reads TGTGCCAGCAGTTTCCGGGGGCAGAACACTGAAGCTTTCTTT. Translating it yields CASSFRGQNTEAFF. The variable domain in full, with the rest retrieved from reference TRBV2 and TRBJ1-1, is EPEVTQTPSHQVTQMGQEVILRCVPISNHLYFYWYRQILGQKVEFLVSFYNNEISEKSEIFDDQFSVERPDGSNFTLKIRSTKLEDSAMYFCASSFRGQNTEAFFGQGTRLTVV.

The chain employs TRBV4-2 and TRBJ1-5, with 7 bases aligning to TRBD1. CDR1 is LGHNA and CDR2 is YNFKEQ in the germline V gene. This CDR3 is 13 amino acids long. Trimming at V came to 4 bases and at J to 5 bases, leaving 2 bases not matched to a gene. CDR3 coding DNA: TGTGCCAGCAGCCCGACAGGGTATCAGCCCCAGCATTTT. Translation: CASSPTGYQPQHF.

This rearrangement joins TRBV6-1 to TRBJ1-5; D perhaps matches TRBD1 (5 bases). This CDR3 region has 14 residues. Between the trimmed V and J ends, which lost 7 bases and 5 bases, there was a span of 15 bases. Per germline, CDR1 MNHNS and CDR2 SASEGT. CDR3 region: CASTLIRGDQPQHF. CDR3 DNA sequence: TGTGCCAGCACCCTTATTCGAGGGGATCAGCCCCAGCATTTT.

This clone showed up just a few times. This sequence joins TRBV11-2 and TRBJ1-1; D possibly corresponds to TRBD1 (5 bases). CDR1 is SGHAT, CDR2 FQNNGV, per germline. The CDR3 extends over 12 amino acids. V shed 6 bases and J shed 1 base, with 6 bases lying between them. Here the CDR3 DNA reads TGTGCCAGCAGTGGGGGGAACACTGAAGCTTTCTTT. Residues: CASSGGNTEAFF. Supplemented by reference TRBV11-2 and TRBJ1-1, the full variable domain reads EAGVAQSPRYKIIEKRQSVAFWCNPISGHATLYWYQQILGQGPKLLIQFQNNGVVDDSQLPKDRFSAERLKGVDSTLKIQPAKLEDSAVYLCASSGGNTEAFFGQGTRLTVV.

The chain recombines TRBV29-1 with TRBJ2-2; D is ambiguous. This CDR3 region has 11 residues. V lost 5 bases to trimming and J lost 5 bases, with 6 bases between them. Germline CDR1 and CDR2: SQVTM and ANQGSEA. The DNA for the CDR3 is TGCAGCGTTTTGGAGACCGGGGAGCTGTTTTTT. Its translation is CSVLETGELFF.

Here the CDR3 DNA reads TGCGCCAGCCGGCTTGGGACTAGCGGGAGGACCGGCGAGCAGTACTTC. Protein product: CASRLGTSGRTGEQYF. The chain is built from TRBV5-1 and TRBJ2-7, with 15 positions matching TRBD2. This CDR3 is 16 amino acids long. Germline trimming cut 7 bases from V and 6 bases from J; bases unmatched to any gene: 11. Germline assignment: CDR1 SGHRS and CDR2 YFSETQ.

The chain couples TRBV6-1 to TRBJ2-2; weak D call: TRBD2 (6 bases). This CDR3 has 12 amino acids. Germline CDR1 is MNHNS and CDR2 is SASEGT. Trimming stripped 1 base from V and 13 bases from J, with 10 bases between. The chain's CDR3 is CASSEVGGWLFF. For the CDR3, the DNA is TGTGCCAGCAGTGAAGTTGGGGGGTGGCTGTTTTTT.

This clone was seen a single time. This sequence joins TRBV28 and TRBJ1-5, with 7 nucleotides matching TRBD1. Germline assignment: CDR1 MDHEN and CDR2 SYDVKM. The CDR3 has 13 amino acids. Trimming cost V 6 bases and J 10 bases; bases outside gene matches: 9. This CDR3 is CASSRGQERPQHF. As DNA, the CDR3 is TGTGCCAGCAGCCGCGGACAGGAACGTCCCCAGCATTTT.

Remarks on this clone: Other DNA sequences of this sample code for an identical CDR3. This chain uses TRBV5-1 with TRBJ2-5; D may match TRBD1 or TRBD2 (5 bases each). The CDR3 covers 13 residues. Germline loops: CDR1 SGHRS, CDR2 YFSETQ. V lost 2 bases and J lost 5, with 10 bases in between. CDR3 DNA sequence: TGCGCCAGCAGCTTCCAGGGCGGGGAGACCCAGTACTTC. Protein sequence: CASSFQGGETQYF.

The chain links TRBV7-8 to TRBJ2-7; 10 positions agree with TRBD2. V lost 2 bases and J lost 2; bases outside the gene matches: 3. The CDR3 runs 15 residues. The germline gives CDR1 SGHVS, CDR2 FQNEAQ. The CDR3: CASSLLAGAPYEQYF. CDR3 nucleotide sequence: TGTGCCAGCAGCTTACTAGCGGGAGCACCCTACGAGCAGTACTTC.

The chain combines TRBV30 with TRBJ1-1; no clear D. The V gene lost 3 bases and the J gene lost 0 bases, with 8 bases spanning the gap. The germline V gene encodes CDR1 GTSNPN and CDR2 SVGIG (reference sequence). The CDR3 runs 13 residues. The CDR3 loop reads CAWSVSMNTEAFF. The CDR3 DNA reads TGTGCCTGGAGCGTTTCGATGAACACTGAAGCTTTCTTT.

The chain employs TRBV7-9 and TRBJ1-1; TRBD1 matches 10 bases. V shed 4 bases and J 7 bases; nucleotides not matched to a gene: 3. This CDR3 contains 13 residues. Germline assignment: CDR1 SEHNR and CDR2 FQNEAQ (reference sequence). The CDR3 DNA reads TGTGCCAGCAGCTACGGACAGGGGGTTGAAGCTTTCTTT. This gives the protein CASSYGQGVEAFF.

Here the CDR3 DNA reads TGTGCCAGCAGTAATAACAGGGGAGATACGCAGTATTTT. It specifies CASSNNRGDTQYF. The chain carries TRBV27 and TRBJ2-3; 7 bases fit TRBD1. The CDR3 runs to 13 residues. CDR1 MNHEY and CDR2 SMNVEV come from the germline V gene (reference sequence). V shed 5 bases, J shed 5 bases, and the junction held 4 bases outside the gene matches.

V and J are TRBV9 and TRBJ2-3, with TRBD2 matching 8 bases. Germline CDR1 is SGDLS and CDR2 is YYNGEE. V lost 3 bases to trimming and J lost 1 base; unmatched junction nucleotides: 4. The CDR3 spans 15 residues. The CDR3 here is CASSERERGTDTQYF. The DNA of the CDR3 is TGTGCCAGCAGCGAGCGGGAGCGAGGCACAGATACGCAGTATTTT. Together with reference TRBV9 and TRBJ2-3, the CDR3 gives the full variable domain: DSGVTQTPKHLITATGQRVTLRCSPRSGDLSVYWYQQSLDQGLQFLIQYYNGEERAKGNILERFSAQQFPDLHSELNLSSLELGDSALYFCASSERERGTDTQYFGPGTRLTVL.

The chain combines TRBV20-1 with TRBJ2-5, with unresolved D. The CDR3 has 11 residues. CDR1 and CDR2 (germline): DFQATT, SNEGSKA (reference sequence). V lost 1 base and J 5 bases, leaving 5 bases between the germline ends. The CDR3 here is CSARARETQYF. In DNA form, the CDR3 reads TGCAGTGCTAGAGCGCGGGAGACCCAGTACTTC.

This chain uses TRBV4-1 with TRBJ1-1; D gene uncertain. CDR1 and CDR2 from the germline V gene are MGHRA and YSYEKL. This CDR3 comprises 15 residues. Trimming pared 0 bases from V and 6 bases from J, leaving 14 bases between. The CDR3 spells CASSQEGWAYSEAFF. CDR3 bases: TGCGCCAGCAGCCAAGAAGGTTGGGCGTACTCTGAAGCTTTCTTT.

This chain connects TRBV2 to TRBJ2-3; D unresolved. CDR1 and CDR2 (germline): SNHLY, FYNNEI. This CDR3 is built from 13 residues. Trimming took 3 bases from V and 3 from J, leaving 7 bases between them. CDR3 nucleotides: TGTGCCAGCAGTGATAGGATGACAGATACGCAGTATTTT. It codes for CASSDRMTDTQYF.

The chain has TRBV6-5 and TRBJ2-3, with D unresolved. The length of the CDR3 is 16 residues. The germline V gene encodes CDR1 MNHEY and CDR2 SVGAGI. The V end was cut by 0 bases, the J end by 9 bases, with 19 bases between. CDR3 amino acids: CASSYSQVGMGSTQYF. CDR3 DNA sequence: TGTGCCAGCAGTTACTCGCAAGTAGGGATGGGCAGCACGCAGTATTTT.

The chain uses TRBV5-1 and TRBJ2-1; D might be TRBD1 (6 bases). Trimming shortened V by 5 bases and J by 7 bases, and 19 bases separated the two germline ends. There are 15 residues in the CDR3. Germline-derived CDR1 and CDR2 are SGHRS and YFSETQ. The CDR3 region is CASRLDSYKGNEQFF. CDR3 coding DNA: TGCGCCAGCAGACTGGACAGTTATAAAGGGAATGAGCAGTTCTTC.

CDR3 region: CASSIYGQGNTIYF. Written as DNA, the CDR3 is TGTGCCAGTAGTATTTACGGGCAGGGAAACACCATATATTTT. The chain links TRBV19 to TRBJ1-3, with no clear D. V shed 3 bases and J shed 4 bases, with 10 bases lying between them. Germline loops: CDR1 LNHDA, CDR2 SQIVND (reference sequence). The CDR3 contains 14 residues.

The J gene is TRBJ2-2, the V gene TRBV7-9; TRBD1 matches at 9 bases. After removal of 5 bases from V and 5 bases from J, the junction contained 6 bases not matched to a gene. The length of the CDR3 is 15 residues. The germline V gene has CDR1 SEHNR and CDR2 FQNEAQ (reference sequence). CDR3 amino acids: CASSPPGTGTGELFF. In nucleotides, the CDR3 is TGTGCCAGCAGCCCACCCGGGACAGGGACCGGGGAGCTGTTTTTT.

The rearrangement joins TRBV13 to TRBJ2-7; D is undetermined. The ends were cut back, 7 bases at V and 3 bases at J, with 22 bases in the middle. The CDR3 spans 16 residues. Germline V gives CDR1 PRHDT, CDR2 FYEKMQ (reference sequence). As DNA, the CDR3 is TGTGCCAGCACCCCCTCGGGCTCCGGCCTATTCTACGAGCAGTACTTC. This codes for CASTPSGSGLFYEQYF.

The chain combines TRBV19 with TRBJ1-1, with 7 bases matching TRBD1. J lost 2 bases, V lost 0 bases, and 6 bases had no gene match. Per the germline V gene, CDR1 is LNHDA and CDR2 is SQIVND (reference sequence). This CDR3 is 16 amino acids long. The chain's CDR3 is CASSIDGPGGNTEAFF. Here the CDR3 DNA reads TGTGCCAGTAGTATAGATGGGCCAGGGGGAAACACTGAAGCTTTCTTT.

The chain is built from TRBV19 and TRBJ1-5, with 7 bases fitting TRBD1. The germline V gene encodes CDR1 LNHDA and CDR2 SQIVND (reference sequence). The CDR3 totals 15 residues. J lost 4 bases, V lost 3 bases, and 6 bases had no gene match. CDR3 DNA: TGTGCCAGTAGTATCACAGGGGTCGAGAATCAGCCCCAGCATTTT. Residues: CASSITGVENQPQHF.

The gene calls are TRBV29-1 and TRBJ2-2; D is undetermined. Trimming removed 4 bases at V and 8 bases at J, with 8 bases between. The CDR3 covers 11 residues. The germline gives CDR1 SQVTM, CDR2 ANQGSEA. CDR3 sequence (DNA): TGCAGCGTTGTATTCGGGGGGGAGCTGTTTTTT. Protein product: CSVVFGGELFF.

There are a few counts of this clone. CDR3 nucleotides: TGTGCCTGGAGTGTCCCAAATCAGCCCCAGCATTTT. The encoded protein is CAWSVPNQPQHF. The chain is built from TRBV30 and TRBJ1-5, with D hard to call. The CDR3 has 12 amino acids. V was shortened by 0 bases and J by 4 bases, with 4 bases between the two germline ends. Germline loops: CDR1 GTSNPN, CDR2 SVGIG (reference sequence). Looking up the rest from reference TRBV30 and TRBJ1-5 gives the full variable domain: SQTIHQWPATLVQPVGSPLSLECTVEGTSNPNLYWYRQAAGRGLQLLFYSVGIGQISSEVPQNLSASRPQDRQFILSSKKLLLSDSGFYLCAWSVPNQPQHFGDGTRLSIL.

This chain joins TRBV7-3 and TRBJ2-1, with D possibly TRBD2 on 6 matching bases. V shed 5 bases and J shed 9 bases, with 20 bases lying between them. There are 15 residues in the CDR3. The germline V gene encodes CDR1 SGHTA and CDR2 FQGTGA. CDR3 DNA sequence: TGTGCCAGCAGCGCCCCGGGGGATAGGAGGGGTGAGCAGTTCTTC. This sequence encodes CASSAPGDRRGEQFF.

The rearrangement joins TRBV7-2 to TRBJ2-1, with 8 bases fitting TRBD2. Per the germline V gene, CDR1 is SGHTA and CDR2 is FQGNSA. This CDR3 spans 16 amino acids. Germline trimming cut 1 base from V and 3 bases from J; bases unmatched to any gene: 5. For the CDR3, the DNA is TGTGCCAGCAGCTTAGTCTCGGGACTAGTCTACAATGAGCAGTTCTTC. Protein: CASSLVSGLVYNEQFF.

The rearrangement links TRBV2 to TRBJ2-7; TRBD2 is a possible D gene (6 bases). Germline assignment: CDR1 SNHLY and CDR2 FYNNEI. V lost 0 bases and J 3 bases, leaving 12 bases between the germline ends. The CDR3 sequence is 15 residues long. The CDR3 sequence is CASSEAGGWVYEQYF. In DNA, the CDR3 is TGTGCCAGCAGTGAAGCGGGAGGATGGGTCTACGAGCAGTACTTC.